A selection of T cell receptor beta chains follows, all from one sample in a study of cytomegalovirus exposure and HLA in healthy donors. This table comes from immunoSEQ multiplex PCR, and its TCRdb copy is limited to in-frame clones, with some not included. The repertoire holds 160,000 or so clones, with 75% to 80% as singletons. The sequenced sample consisted of PBMCs. These receptors were collected from a man aged 40-50 years in good health and CMV-seropositive. The CDR3 runs from the conserved cysteine through the conserved F or W. D genes are given only for firm matches. The listing skips clone size in some rows; elsewhere it reads once, few, many or a size class.

TRBJ1-1 12 - TRBV29-1 few TGCAGCGTTGATCCGGGTCTGACTGAAGCTTTCTTT CSVDPGLTEAFF
TRBJ1-4 16 - TRBV7-6 - TGTGCCAGCAGCTCCCCCGCGGGGGGTCCTAATGAAAAACTGTTTTTT CASSSPAGGPNEKLFF
TRBJ2-5 16 TRBD2 TRBV11-3 - TGTGCCAGCAGCTGGGGGGGAGAGGGACCCCAAGAGACCCAGTACTTC CASSWGGEGPQETQYF
TRBJ2-1 13 - TRBV6-5 - TGTGCCAGCAGGCCCGGACTAAGCAATGAGCAGTTCTTC CASRPGLSNEQFF
TRBJ2-4 13 - TRBV5-4 - TGTGCCAGCAGCTTGGCCGGGGGAAACAGTCAGTACTTC CASSLAGGNSQYF
TRBJ2-1 15 TRBD2 TRBV4-1 - TGCGCCAGCAGCCAAACTAGCGGGACCTACAATGAGCAGTTCTTC CASSQTSGTYNEQFF
TRBJ2-7 15 - TRBV18 - TGTGCCAGCTCACCCGCGACTGGAAACTCCTACGAGCAGTACTTC CASSPATGNSYEQYF
TRBJ2-1 15 TRBD2 TRBV6-1 - TGTGCCAGCAGTGAAGGCCGGGAGGGTTACAATGAGCAGTTCTTC CASSEGREGYNEQFF
TRBJ1-5 15 - TRBV11-1 - TGTGCCAGCAGCCGTACTACAGGCGATAATCAGCCCCAGCATTTT CASSRTTGDNQPQHF
TRBJ2-7 14 - TRBV7-9 - TGTGCCAGCAGCCCTAGCCCACCCCTCGCCGAGCAGTACTTC CASSPSPPLAEQYF
TRBJ2-1 14 TRBD2 TRBV19 - TGTGCCAGTAGTATAAGGCGGGGGTACAATGAGCAGTTCTTC CASSIRRGYNEQFF
TRBJ2-7 14 TRBD1 TRBV2 - TGTGCCAGCAGGGGACAGGGTCTCTCCTACGAGCAGTACTTC CASRGQGLSYEQYF
TRBJ2-5 14 - TRBV5-1 few TGCGCCAGCAGCTTGGGTATATTCGGAGAGACCCAGTACTTC CASSLGIFGETQYF
TRBJ1-5 14 TRBD1 TRBV12-5 - TGTGCTAGTGGTTCAGGGACAGGGGTTCAGCCCCAGCATTTT CASGSGTGVQPQHF
TRBJ2-5 15 TRBD2 TRBV10-3 few TGTGCCATCAGTGAGTGGACTAGCGGGAAAGAGACCCAGTACTTC CAISEWTSGKETQYF
TRBJ2-2 14 TRBD1 TRBV28 - TGTGCCAGCAGATGGACAGGGAACACCGGGGAGCTGTTTTTT CASRWTGNTGELFF
TRBJ2-7 16 TRBD2 TRBV18 - TGTGCCAGCTCACCACCGACGGGAGGGCCGGGTTACGAGCAGTACTTC CASSPPTGGPGYEQYF
TRBJ1-2 15 TRBD1 TRBV6-5 - TGTGCCAGCAGTCAACCGGGACAGGGGTACTATGGCTACACCTTC CASSQPGQGYYGYTF